These 5 T cell receptor beta chains originate from one sample sequenced in a study of blood T cell repertoires in COVID-19 (dated by TCRdb to 2018 to 2021). The method was the immunoSEQ multiplex PCR assay. TCRdb carries this immuneACCESS record with in-frame sequences only. Its versions omit some clonotypes, under half of them owing to an unresolved V gene in the studies checked, with the rest unexplained. In this sample the table shows some 250,000 clones, around 81% of which occur a single time. The ten largest make up roughly 1.9% of the sample. The sequenced material came from peripheral blood. The receptors were sampled from a man aged 25-40 years who had recovered from COVID-19.

The chain uses TRBV28 and TRBJ1-2, with 7 bases matching TRBD1. The V and J ends lost 5 bases and 4 bases, in that order; junction bases with no gene match: 1. The CDR3 has 12 residues. Germline CDR1 MDHEN, CDR2 SYDVKM. The CDR3 DNA reads TGTGCCAGCAGTGACAGGGTCTATGGCTACACCTTC. It specifies CASSDRVYGYTF.

This chain uses TRBV18 with TRBJ2-7, with 9 bases aligning to TRBD1. Germline CDR1 KGHSH, CDR2 LQKENI. Germline trimming cut 3 bases from V and 1 base from J; bases unmatched to any gene: 7. The CDR3 contains 16 residues. The CDR3 here is CASSPFRDRASYEQYF. The CDR3 DNA reads TGTGCCAGCTCACCGTTCCGGGACAGGGCTTCCTACGAGCAGTACTTC.

The V gene is TRBV5-4, the J gene TRBJ2-5, with 10 positions matching TRBD1. The CDR3 runs to 14 residues. J was trimmed by 5 bases and V by 2 bases; bases with no gene match: 3. Germline CDR1 and CDR2: SGHNT and YYREEE (reference sequence). CDR3 sequence reads: CASSLPGQGETQYF. The CDR3 region has the DNA TGTGCCAGCAGCTTACCGGGACAGGGGGAGACCCAGTACTTC.

The genes are TRBV27 and TRBJ1-1; 8 nucleotides line up with TRBD1. The V segment lost 7 bases and the J segment 4 bases; nucleotides outside the gene matches: 5. The CDR3 has 13 amino acids. Germline values: CDR1 MNHEY, CDR2 SMNVEV (reference sequence). CDR3 nucleotides: TGTGCCAGCAACCGACAGGGGAGCACTGAAGCTTTCTTT. This encodes CASNRQGSTEAFF.

The genes are TRBV4-1 and TRBJ2-1; 9 bases are shared with TRBD1. The CDR3 sequence is 14 residues long. After removal of 2 bases from V and 9 bases from J, the junction contained 5 bases not matched to a gene. The V gene's germline CDR1 is MGHRA and CDR2 YSYEKL. This CDR3 reads CASSQLGTGIEQFF. In nucleotides, the CDR3 is TGCGCCAGCAGCCAACTAGGGACAGGGATTGAGCAGTTCTTC.